The clone carrying this T cell receptor beta chain was recorded once. Its antigen is unidentified. The data belong to a study of beta chain features in type 1 diabetes. Overall study results and limits: TCRB CDR3s were moderately but significantly shorter in Type 1 diabetes patients in all four CD4+ subsets.

Expressed TCRB transcripts were sequenced because the entire RNA isolate underwent reverse transcription. The data were produced by immunoSEQ multiplex PCR, yet TCRdb's version contains in-frame clones alone and is incomplete. The table lists some 290,000 clones, roughly an eighth of them singletons, with more than 0.015% in the top ten. The CDR3 sequence is 14 residues long. Germline CDR1 SGDLS, CDR2 YYNGEE. V gave up 4 bases and J gave up 6 bases, with 14 bases separating them. The chain carries TRBV9 and TRBJ2-1, with unresolved D. This sequence originates from a man aged 25 to 40 with type 1 diabetes. Material: naive CD4+ T cells from blood. The CDR3 DNA reads as TGTGCCAGCAGCCTTTCCACTGGCGGCAATGAGCAGTTCTTC. Amino acid sequence: CASSLSTGGNEQFF.